The 6 T cell receptor beta chains listed next were all sequenced from one sample in a study of yellow fever vaccine responses in identical twins. TCRdb called the RT-PCR reads again in MiXCR, with one record for every CDR3 protein. This sample has about 550 distinct CDR3 sequences; 80% to 85% occur once, and the top ten carry 8% to 9.5%. Sequencing was performed on T cells from blood (PBMCs), unsorted or a sorted subset (not recorded which), taken before or after yellow fever vaccination (not recorded which). The source is a female donor who received the yellow fever vaccine.

This rearrangement joins TRBV18 to TRBJ1-2; D gene uncertain. Per germline, CDR1 KGHSH and CDR2 LQKENI. Between the trimmed V and J ends, which lost 1 base and 4 bases, there was a span of 13 bases. The CDR3 runs to 15 residues. In nucleotides, the CDR3 is TGTGCCAGCTCACCACTGCCGACAATGGGCTATGGCTACACCTTC. This gives the protein CASSPLPTMGYGYTF.

The chain employs TRBV6-5 and TRBJ2-7, with TRBD1 matching 8 bases. Per the germline V gene, CDR1 is MNHEY and CDR2 is SVGAGI. The V gene end was trimmed by 2 bases and the J gene end by 0 bases; junction bases not matched to a gene: 3. The CDR3 covers 15 residues. The CDR3 here is CASSYRRGPSYEQYF. As DNA, the CDR3 is TGTGCCAGCAGTTACCGCAGGGGGCCCTCCTACGAGCAGTACTTC.

The V gene is TRBV11-3, the J gene TRBJ2-3; no firm D call. The CDR3 loop spans 12 amino acids. Trimming pared 5 bases from V and 3 bases from J, leaving 6 bases between. From germline, CDR1 is SGHNT and CDR2 YENEEA. The CDR3 nucleotides read TGTGCCAGCAGCCAAAATACAGATACGCAGTATTTT. Protein sequence: CASSQNTDTQYF. Supplemented by reference TRBV11-3 and TRBJ2-3, the full variable domain reads EAGVVQSPRYKIIEKKQPVAFWCNPISGHNTLYWYLQNLGQGPELLIRYENEEAVDDSQLPKDRFSAERLKGVDSTLKIQPAELGDSAVYLCASSQNTDTQYFGPGTRLTVL.

CDR3 bases: TGCGCCAGCAGCCAAGCGAGCGGGGGCGGGAATCAGCCCCAGCATTTT. Its protein is CASSQASGGGNQPQHF. The gene calls are TRBV4-1 and TRBJ1-5, with D possibly matching TRBD1 (6 bases). The CDR3 totals 16 residues. Germline assignment: CDR1 MGHRA and CDR2 YSYEKL. With 1 base removed from V and 4 bases from J, the gap between germline ends came to 14 bases.

This clonotype was found once. J is TRBJ2-3 and V is TRBV20-1; no clear D. Trimming took 2 bases from V and 0 from J, leaving 12 bases between them. This CDR3 contains 15 residues. The V gene's germline CDR1 is DFQATT and CDR2 SNEGSKA (reference sequence). CDR3 residues: CSARSPSGSTDTQYF. CDR3 nucleotides: TGCAGTGCTAGAAGTCCTAGTGGGAGCACAGATACGCAGTATTTT.

The rearrangement joins TRBV10-3 to TRBJ1-1; D unresolved. The V and J ends lost 11 bases and 1 base respectively, with 8 bases between them. The CDR3 consists of 11 residues. The germline CDR1 and CDR2 sequences are ENHRY and SYGVKD. The CDR3 nucleotides are TGTGCCTCTCAAGGGAACACTGAAGCTTTCTTT. Amino acids: CASQGNTEAFF.